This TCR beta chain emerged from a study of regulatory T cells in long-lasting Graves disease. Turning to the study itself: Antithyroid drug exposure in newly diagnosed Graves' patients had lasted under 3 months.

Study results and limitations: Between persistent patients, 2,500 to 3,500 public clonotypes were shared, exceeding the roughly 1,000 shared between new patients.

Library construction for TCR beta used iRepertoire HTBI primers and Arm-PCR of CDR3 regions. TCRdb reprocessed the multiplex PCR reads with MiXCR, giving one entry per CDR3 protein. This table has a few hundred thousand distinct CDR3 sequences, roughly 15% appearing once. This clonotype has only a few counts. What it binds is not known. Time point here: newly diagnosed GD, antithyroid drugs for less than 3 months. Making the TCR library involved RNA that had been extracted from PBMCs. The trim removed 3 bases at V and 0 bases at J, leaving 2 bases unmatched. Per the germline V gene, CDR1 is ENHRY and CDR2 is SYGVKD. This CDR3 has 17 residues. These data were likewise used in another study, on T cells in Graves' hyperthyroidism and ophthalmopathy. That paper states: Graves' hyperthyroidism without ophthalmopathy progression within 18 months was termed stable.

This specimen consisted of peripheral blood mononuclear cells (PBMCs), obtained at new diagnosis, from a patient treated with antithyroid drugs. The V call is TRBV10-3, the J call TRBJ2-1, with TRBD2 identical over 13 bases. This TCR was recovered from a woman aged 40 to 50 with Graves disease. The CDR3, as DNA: TGTGCCATCAGTGACAGGACTAGCGGGAGCTCCTACAATGAGCAGTTCTTC. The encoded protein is CAISDRTSGSSYNEQFF.